This T cell receptor beta chain was captured in a study of cytomegalovirus exposure and HLA in healthy donors. Study-wide findings and caveats: An Asian-associated ancestry cluster reportedly showed fewer N-insertions than the roughly 670-donor mean in a later analysis.

The trim removed 4 bases at V and 2 bases at J, leaving 3 bases unmatched. The CDR3 is 15 amino acids. Germline V lookup: CDR1 SGHDT, CDR2 YYEEEE. Donors had nominal health at sampling but likely had unrecorded immune exposures. The primer mix had 60 Vbeta and 13 Jbeta primers. Generated by immunoSEQ multiplex PCR, the TCRdb table keeps only in-frame clones and is missing some. This sample has about 150,000 clones, with around 77% found just once. For this clone: The antigen remains unidentified.

The receptor was isolated from a woman in her 40s in good health and CMV-seropositive. The sample taken for sequencing was PBMCs. The chain links TRBV5-6 to TRBJ2-1; 10 positions match TRBD2. For the CDR3, the DNA is TGTGCCAGCAGCATCGGACTAGCGGCCTACAATGAGCAGTTCTTC. It codes for CASSIGLAAYNEQFF.